Here is one TCR beta chain with its context. This CDR3 is 15 amino acids long. Germline V gene data show CDR1 as SGHRS and CDR2 as YFSETQ. V was clipped by 5 bases and J by 7 bases; unmatched bases: 6. This entry is derived from a study of blood T cell repertoires in COVID-19. Study background: Italy, Spain and the United States were the sources of the convalescent and acute COVID-19 samples. The cDNA or gDNA used as material had been derived from T cells, B-cell-depleted T cells, or PBMCs.

In the study's own analysis: Counts of nucleated cells, estimated from reference gene primer amplification, were obtained. Profiling relied on immunoSEQ multiplex PCR, and the TCRdb table lists in-frame clones only, not all of them. V and J calls and clone size follow that table, whereas D and trimming were derived from the DNA. The data show 90,000 or so clones, 90% seen once. Sequenced sample: peripheral blood. This sequence joins TRBV5-1 and TRBJ2-2; 12 bases are a match to TRBD1. The clonotype was recovered from a woman aged 80 or over with active or convalescent COVID-19. The CDR3 DNA is TGCGCCAGCAGGGGACAGGGGGCAATCGACGGGGAGCTGTTTTTT. Translating gives CASRGQGAIDGELFF. The complete variable domain, with remaining parts taken from reference TRBV5-1 and TRBJ2-2, reads KAGVTQTPRYLIKTRGQQVTLSCSPISGHRSVSWYQQTPGQGLQFLFEYFSETQRNKGNFPGRFSGRQFSNSRSEMNVSTLELGDSALYLCASRGQGAIDGELFFGEGSRLTVL.